One TCR beta chain is described in this entry. TCRdb reprocessed the RACE reads via MiXCR and lists one record per CDR3 protein. Of roughly 98,000 distinct CDR3 sequences in the sample, 9.5% to 15% were seen once. These data originate in a study of human T cells and chemical hapten exposure. Time point in this sample: patch test 1, 2 weeks after DPC sensitization. Treatment of the sample: therapeutic diphenylcyclopropenone sensitization with weekly scalp DPC. The sequences come from whole blood, collected in connection with sensitization to the hapten diphenylcyclopropenone (DPC). The source is a woman in her thirties or forties with alopecia areata. Some clones in this sample may be carry-over from other donors' samples.

The CDR3 reads CASSLFPGIRAQPQHF. The CDR3 region has the DNA TGTGCCAGCAGTTTATTCCCGGGGATAAGGGCTCAGCCCCAGCATTTT. The chain has TRBV28 and TRBJ1-5, with D uncertain. In germline, CDR1 is MDHEN, CDR2 SYDVKM. Trimming cost V 1 base and J 6 bases, with 16 bases left between them. The CDR3 spans 16 residues.